This TCR beta chain was retrieved from a study of OX40 agonist ivuxolimab in advanced cancers. General observations from the study: CD4+ and CD8+ T cells in blood underwent clonal expansion by week 6 at 0.1 to 3.0 mg/kg.

V lost 0 bases and J 3 bases, leaving 15 bases between the germline ends. Per germline, CDR1 MGHRA and CDR2 YSYEKL. The CDR3 extends over 16 amino acids. The protocol was immunoSEQ multiplex PCR, while the TCRdb copy is restricted to in-frame clones and leaves out a portion. The repertoire holds some 23,000 clones, with around 84% as singletons. As for this clone: Its antigen is not identified.

The chain recombines TRBV4-1 with TRBJ2-7; possibly TRBD1 for D (6 bases). The sample here was CD4+ or CD8+ T cells sorted from blood, taken in a trial of the OX40 agonist ivuxolimab. The source is an adult with an advanced solid tumor such as melanoma, head and neck, liver or kidney cancer. The CDR3 loop reads CASSQEPRTAYYEQYF. CDR3 in DNA: TGCGCCAGCAGCCAAGAGCCACGGACAGCTTACTACGAGCAGTACTTC.